This T cell receptor (beta chain) was recovered during a study of blood T cell repertoires in COVID-19. In the study overall: PBMCs, B-cell-depleted T cells, or T cells were the source of the cDNA or gDNA that made up the material.

As handled by the study authors: Reference gene primers were amplified, and this amplification served to estimate nucleated cell counts. Libraries were prepared by immunoSEQ multiplex PCR; TCRdb keeps only in-frame clonotypes and omits some of them. D and trimming come from the DNA, and the V and J calls and clone size come from that table. The table records about 75,000 clones, approximately 88% of them present only once. Sample: peripheral blood. The sequence was obtained from a woman in her fifties or sixties with acute or convalescent COVID-19.

Here the CDR3 reads CASSPPAGTDRGNYGYTF. The CDR3 nucleotides read TGTGCCAGCAGCCCCCCTGCGGGCACGGACAGAGGGAACTATGGCTACACCTTC. The chain recombines TRBV9 with TRBJ1-2; maybe TRBD1 (6 bases). Trimming removed 4 bases at V and 2 bases at J, with 24 bases between. The CDR3 runs to 18 residues. CDR1 and CDR2 (germline): SGDLS, YYNGEE. Based on the CDR3 plus reference TRBV9 and TRBJ1-2, the full variable domain is DSGVTQTPKHLITATGQRVTLRCSPRSGDLSVYWYQQSLDQGLQFLIQYYNGEERAKGNILERFSAQQFPDLHSELNLSSLELGDSALYFCASSPPAGTDRGNYGYTFGSGTRLTVV.